The sequence of this TCR beta chain was determined in a study of T cell responses to AZD1222 COVID-19 vaccine. Whole-study results and caveats: It should be noted that donors were predominantly white British and more often female, and clonal diversity was possibly underestimated. Spike-specific TCRs gained breadth and depth after people received two AZD1222 doses. Within unmutated variant regions lay the reported targets of nearly half of spike-specific TCRs. Sampling that yielded the repertoires occurred only after the peak T cell response.

On this clone: Its specificity is not known.

Trimming took 1 base from V and 11 from J; bases not matched to a gene: 7. There are 13 residues in the CDR3. Germline assignment: CDR1 SEHNR and CDR2 FQNEAQ (reference sequence). The repertoire was sequenced with immunoSEQ multiplex PCR; TCRdb's copy has only in-frame clones and lacks some. The sample comprises some 110,000 clones, around 91% of which are singletons, and 7% to 9% rests with the top ten. V gene TRBV7-9 combines with J gene TRBJ1-1; 7 nucleotides line up with TRBD1. The sample in question was peripheral blood, obtained 28 days after the second AZD1222 dose. This clonotype originated in an adult who received the AZD1222 COVID-19 vaccine. DNA of the CDR3: TGTGCCAGCAGCTTAGGAGGGCCCAGGGGGGCTTTCTTT. Protein product: CASSLGGPRGAFF.